A selection of T cell receptor beta chains follows, all from one sample in a study of T cell changes during pregnancy in multiple sclerosis. Sequenced by immunoSEQ multiplex PCR; TCRdb stores in-frame clones only, minus some. The sample consists of about 110,000 clones, 80% to 95% of them appearing once. Sequenced here: peripheral blood, sampled in the third trimester of pregnancy. These receptors all stem from a female donor in good health, enrolled as a control in a pregnancy study. Both conserved end residues are part of each CDR3. The D gene is left open where the match is weak. Rows may omit the clone size; those that give it use once, few, many or a size class.

V	J	size	D	CDR3	DNA
TRBV2	TRBJ2-5	NA	TRBD2	CASSPGTSGQETQYF	TGTGCCAGCAGTCCGGGGACTAGCGGACAAGAGACCCAGTACTTC
TRBV7-9	TRBJ1-4	NA	TRBD1	CASSLVGQFPGQREKLFF	TGTGCCAGCAGCTTAGTGGGACAGTTTCCGGGCCAAAGGGAAAAACTGTTTTTT
TRBV29-1	TRBJ2-1	NA	NA	CSVGLQFF	TGCAGCGTCGGTCTGCAGTTCTTC
TRBV7-8	TRBJ2-6	NA	NA	CASSPSQGSGANVLTF	TGTGCCAGCAGCCCCTCTCAGGGCTCTGGGGCCAACGTCCTGACTTTC
TRBV7-4	TRBJ1-5	NA	NA	CASSLVWRRQPQHF	TGTGCCAGCAGCTTAGTGTGGAGGCGGCAGCCCCAGCATTTT
TRBV30	TRBJ1-1	NA	NA	CAWSRGGDTEAFF	TGTGCCTGGAGTCGGGGGGGGGACACTGAAGCTTTCTTT
TRBV13	TRBJ1-1	NA	NA	CASSRRGSEAFF	TGTGCCAGCAGCCGAAGGGGCTCTGAAGCTTTCTTT
TRBV6-5	TRBJ1-4	NA	NA	CASKREGTHEKLFF	TGTGCCAGCAAAAGGGAGGGCACCCATGAAAAACTGTTTTTT
TRBV5-4	TRBJ1-1	NA	TRBD1	CASSLGSPGQGASEAFF	TGTGCCAGCAGCTTGGGCTCCCCGGGACAGGGGGCCTCTGAAGCTTTCTTT
TRBV4-3	TRBJ1-5	NA	TRBD1	CASSTHRGRPQHF	TGCGCCAGCAGCACCCACAGGGGAAGGCCCCAGCATTTT
TRBV11-2	TRBJ1-3	few	NA	CASSLAAGPSGNTIYF	TGTGCCAGCAGCTTAGCGGCAGGTCCTTCTGGAAACACCATATATTTT
TRBV7-2	TRBJ2-2	NA	NA	CASSLASFSGELFF	TGTGCCAGCAGCTTAGCTAGTTTCTCCGGGGAGCTGTTTTTT
TRBV5-4	TRBJ2-7	NA	NA	CASSETRGEEQYF	TGTGCCAGCAGCGAGACTAGAGGGGAAGAGCAGTACTTC
TRBV19	TRBJ2-2	NA	TRBD2	CASSIGGVRGTGELFF	TGTGCCAGTAGTATTGGGGGGGTGCGGGGGACCGGGGAGCTGTTTTTT
TRBV5-6	TRBJ2-7	NA	TRBD2	CASSMTSGGVYEQYF	TGTGCCAGCAGCATGACTAGCGGGGGGGTCTACGAGCAGTACTTC
TRBV9	TRBJ1-1	NA	NA	CASTPLGAVGTEAFF	TGTGCCAGCACTCCTTTGGGGGCAGTAGGGACTGAAGCTTTCTTT
TRBV19	TRBJ2-5	NA	TRBD2	CASSLGRGAETQYF	TGTGCCAGTAGTCTCGGGAGGGGAGCAGAGACCCAGTACTTC
TRBV9	TRBJ2-1	NA	TRBD1	CASSEPGQGFANEQFF	TGTGCCAGCAGCGAGCCGGGACAGGGATTTGCAAATGAGCAGTTCTTC
TRBV5-4	TRBJ2-3	NA	NA	CASSPGGPGTDTQYF	TGTGCCAGCAGTCCGGGGGGCCCTGGCACAGATACGCAGTATTTT
TRBV10-3	TRBJ1-6	NA	NA	CAISSFVGASNSPLHF	TGTGCCATCAGCTCCTTCGTGGGAGCTTCTAATTCACCCCTCCACTTT
TRBV7-9	TRBJ2-1	NA	NA	CASSSPKAGSGSDEQFF	TGTGCCAGCAGCTCACCTAAAGCGGGCTCAGGGAGCGATGAGCAGTTCTTC
TRBV29-1	TRBJ2-1	NA	NA	CSVDGGAYNEQFF	TGCAGCGTTGATGGCGGGGCCTACAATGAGCAGTTCTTC
TRBV15	TRBJ1-5	NA	TRBD1	CATSRGTGGAGKLQPQHF	TGTGCCACCAGCAGAGGGACAGGGGGCGCGGGTAAGCTTCAGCCCCAGCATTTT
TRBV6-1	TRBJ2-1	NA	NA	CASSGLGGAGNDEQFF	TGTGCCAGCAGTGGCCTTGGGGGGGCTGGTAACGATGAGCAGTTCTTC
TRBV4-2	TRBJ2-3	NA	TRBD2	CASSAGLSTDTQYF	TGTGCCAGCAGCGCGGGACTATCCACAGATACGCAGTATTTT
TRBV10-3	TRBJ1-1	NA	NA	CAISERQSMNTEAFF	TGTGCCATCAGTGAGCGACAGTCCATGAACACTGAAGCTTTCTTT
TRBV9	TRBJ2-7	NA	NA	CASSVGAGAYEQYF	TGTGCCAGCAGCGTAGGAGCAGGGGCCTACGAGCAGTACTTC
TRBV6-4	TRBJ1-1	NA	NA	CASSEREGTEAFF	TGTGCCAGCAGTGAAAGGGAGGGCACTGAAGCTTTCTTT
TRBV5-1	TRBJ2-1	NA	TRBD2	CASSFPGAGGGNEQFF	TGCGCCAGCAGCTTCCCAGGAGCGGGGGGCGGAAATGAGCAGTTCTTC
TRBV6-5	TRBJ1-2	NA	TRBD1	CASSDRWTGDGYTF	TGTGCCAGCAGTGATCGTTGGACAGGGGATGGCTACACCTTC
TRBV27	TRBJ1-4	NA	NA	CASSLGRGNEKLFF	TGTGCCAGCAGCTTGGGACGGGGGAATGAAAAACTGTTTTTT
TRBV7-6	TRBJ2-7	few	TRBD1	CASSLGDSAYEQYF	TGTGCCAGCAGCTTAGGGGACAGTGCCTACGAGCAGTACTTC
TRBV4-2	TRBJ2-5	NA	NA	CASSQDLAAQETQYF	TGTGCCAGCAGCCAAGATCTGGCGGCCCAAGAGACCCAGTACTTC
TRBV6-4	TRBJ1-2	NA	TRBD1	CASRDRGTDGYTF	TGTGCCAGCAGAGACAGGGGCACGGATGGCTACACCTTC
TRBV27	TRBJ1-5	NA	TRBD1	CASRHTGGNQPQHF	TGTGCCAGCAGACATACAGGGGGCAACCAGCCCCAGCATTTT
TRBV4-1	TRBJ1-1	NA	NA	CASSQEGDDMNTEAFF	TGCGCCAGCAGCCAAGAAGGAGATGATATGAACACTGAAGCTTTCTTT
TRBV9	TRBJ2-3	once	TRBD2	CASSVEGTRGDTQYF	TGTGCCAGCAGCGTAGAGGGGACTAGAGGAGATACGCAGTATTTT
TRBV7-2	TRBJ1-3	NA	NA	CASSRDRVSGNTIYF	TGTGCCAGCAGTCGTGACAGAGTCTCTGGAAACACCATATATTTT
TRBV6-5	TRBJ2-7	NA	NA	CASSLRSGPYEQYF	TGTGCCAGCAGTTTACGGTCAGGGCCCTACGAGCAGTACTTC
TRBV7-3	TRBJ2-3	NA	NA	CASSFLTGTDTQYF	TGTGCCAGCAGCTTCTTGACAGGCACAGATACGCAGTATTTT
TRBV19	TRBJ1-2	NA	NA	CASSIILGDGYTF	TGTGCCAGTAGTATTATATTAGGGGATGGCTACACCTTC
TRBV6-1	TRBJ2-7	NA	NA	CASSEQHAGSYEQYF	TGTGCCAGCAGTGAACAGCACGCAGGTTCCTACGAGCAGTACTTC
TRBV6-6	TRBJ2-7	once	TRBD2	CASRTRRGDTYEQYF	TGTGCCAGCAGGACTCGGCGGGGGGACACCTACGAGCAGTACTTC
TRBV5-1	TRBJ1-2	once	NA	CASSEPGAGGYTF	TGCGCCAGCAGCGAGCCAGGGGCTGGAGGCTACACCTTC
TRBV30	TRBJ1-1	NA	NA	CAWSTGLRTEAFF	TGTGCCTGGAGTACAGGGCTGAGGACTGAAGCTTTCTTT
TRBV5-1	TRBJ2-3	NA	NA	CASSPRTVGDTQYF	TGCGCCAGCAGCCCTCGGACAGTTGGGGATACGCAGTATTTT
TRBV9	TRBJ1-2	NA	TRBD1	CASSADRGSTNYGYTF	TGTGCCAGCAGCGCCGACAGGGGCAGTACTAACTATGGCTACACCTTC
TRBV4-1	TRBJ1-1	once	NA	CASSLTQGSMNTEAFF	TGCGCCAGCAGCCTTACACAGGGATCCATGAACACTGAAGCTTTCTTT
TRBV9	TRBJ1-1	few	NA	CASSVGNRNTEAFF	TGTGCCAGCAGCGTAGGAAACAGGAACACTGAAGCTTTCTTT
TRBV13	TRBJ1-1	NA	NA	CASSLDRGSNTEAFF	TGTGCCAGCAGCTTAGATCGGGGTTCGAACACTGAAGCTTTCTTT
TRBV20-1	TRBJ2-5	NA	TRBD2	CSAASGGPGYF	TGCAGTGCTGCCAGCGGGGGGCCCGGCTACTTC
TRBV9	TRBJ2-5	NA	TRBD2	CASSVNPGPTSGVQETQYF	TGTGCCAGCAGCGTTAACCCAGGGCCGACTAGCGGGGTCCAAGAGACCCAGTACTTC
TRBV30	TRBJ2-3	NA	NA	CAWGGAAKQYF	TGTGCCTGGGGCGGGGCAGCAAAGCAGTATTTT
TRBV11-2	TRBJ2-7	NA	TRBD1	CASSLRIDRGDYEQYF	TGTGCCAGCAGCTTGAGAATTGACAGGGGCGATTACGAGCAGTACTTC
TRBV5-1	TRBJ2-5	NA	TRBD1	CASSLAIGTGQETQYF	TGCGCCAGCAGCTTGGCTATAGGGACAGGTCAAGAGACCCAGTACTTC
TRBV5-4	TRBJ2-7	NA	NA	CASSLDSVTYEQYF	TGTGCCAGCAGCTTGGACTCGGTTACCTACGAGCAGTACTTC
TRBV5-1	TRBJ2-3	few	NA	CASSLVETGTDTQYF	TGCGCCAGCAGCTTGGTGGAGACTGGCACAGATACGCAGTATTTT
TRBV2	TRBJ2-3	NA	NA	CASSVLAGAGDF	TGTGCCAGCAGTGTGTTGGCGGGGGCTGGGGATTTT
TRBV6-5	TRBJ1-1	NA	NA	CASSYELRQENTEAFF	TGTGCCAGCAGTTATGAGTTAAGACAGGAGAACACTGAAGCTTTCTTT
TRBV5-1	TRBJ1-1	NA	NA	CASSPGLMNTEAFF	TGCGCCAGCAGCCCGGGACTGATGAACACTGAAGCTTTCTTT